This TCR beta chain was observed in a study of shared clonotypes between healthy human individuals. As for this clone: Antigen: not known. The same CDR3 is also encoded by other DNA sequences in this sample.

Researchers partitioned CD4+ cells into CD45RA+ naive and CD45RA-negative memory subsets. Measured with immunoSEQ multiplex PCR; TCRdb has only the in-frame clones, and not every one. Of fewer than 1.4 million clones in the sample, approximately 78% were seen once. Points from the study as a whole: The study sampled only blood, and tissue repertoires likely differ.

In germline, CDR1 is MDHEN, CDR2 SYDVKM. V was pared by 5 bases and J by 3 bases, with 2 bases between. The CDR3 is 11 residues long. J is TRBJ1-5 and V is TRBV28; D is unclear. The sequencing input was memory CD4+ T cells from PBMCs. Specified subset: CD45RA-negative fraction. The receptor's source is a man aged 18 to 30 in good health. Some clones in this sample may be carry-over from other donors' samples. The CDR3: CASSTNQPQHF. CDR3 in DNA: TGTGCCAGCAGTACCAATCAGCCCCAGCATTTT.